This is a list of T cell receptor beta chains from one sample in a study of T cell repertoires in cytomegalovirus infection. These receptors' targets are unknown. Via MiXCR, TCRdb re-called the reads, giving one row per CDR3 protein. This sample has about 470,000 distinct CDR3 sequences; approximately 40% occur once, and the top ten carry 43%. The sequences come from cultured PBMCs, collected from culture after CMV antigen stimulation. All receptors derive from a human donor in good health (CMV status not recorded). Some clones in this sample may be carry-over from other donors' samples. CDR3s include the opening cysteine and the closing phenylalanine or tryptophan. The D gene is left open where the match is weak. Size is stated for part of the rows, as once, few or many counts, or as a class when the clone is expanded.

>NA|TRBJ2-7|few|TRBV7-2
TGTGCCAGCAGCCGGAGAGGGGCTCTCTACGAGCAGTACTTC
CASSRRGALYEQYF
>NA|TRBJ2-7|NA|TRBV6-5
TGTGCCAGCAGTTCATCGGGACATCGGGGCTACGAGCAGTACTTC
CASSSSGHRGYEQYF
>TRBD1|TRBJ1-4|NA|TRBV7-2
TGTGCCAGCAGCTTCAGGGGGTTCACTGAAAAACTGTTTTTT
CASSFRGFTEKLFF
>NA|TRBJ2-6|NA|TRBV6-2/TRBV6-3
TGTGCCAGCAGTCAAGCGAGGGTAGGGTCTGGGGCCAACGTCCTGACTTTC
CASSQARVGSGANVLTF
>NA|TRBJ2-3|NA|TRBV20-1
TGCAGTGCTAGAGATTCAGGACGATCCACAGATACGCAGTATTTT
CSARDSGRSTDTQYF
>TRBD2|TRBJ2-1|NA|TRBV11-2
TGTGCCAGCAGCTCACTACGGGAGGGCCGGATGAATGAGCAGTTCTTC
CASSSLREGRMNEQFF
>TRBD1|TRBJ2-2|many|TRBV7-2
TGTGCCAGCAGCCGGACAGGGATGAACACCGGGGAGCTGTTTTTT
CASSRTGMNTGELFF
>NA|TRBJ2-1|NA|TRBV11-3
TGTGCCAGCAGCTTAGGACGGGTGGAGATCAATGAGCAGTTCTTC
CASSLGRVEINEQFF
>TRBD1|TRBJ2-5|NA|TRBV7-2
TGTGCCAGCAAACTCGGGACAGGGGGAGAGACCCAGTACTTC
CASKLGTGGETQYF
>NA|TRBJ1-6|NA|TRBV7-2
TGTGCCAGAAGCCCGGGGTGGGGTAACTCGAATTCACCCCTCCACTTT
CARSPGWGNSNSPLHF
>NA|TRBJ1-4|few|TRBV4-2
TGTGCCAGCAGCCAACTCCGGGGGGGATCACGGGCGGAAAAACTGTTTTTT
CASSQLRGGSRAEKLFF
>NA|TRBJ2-2|many|TRBV7-9
TGTGCCAGCAGAGTAAGGTCTGAGAACACCGGGGAGCTGTTTTTT
CASRVRSENTGELFF
>TRBD2|TRBJ2-7|NA|TRBV10-2
TGCGCCTCTAGGACTAGCGGGAGATCATGGCAGTACTTC
CASRTSGRSWQYF
>NA|TRBJ2-1|NA|TRBV5-4
TGTGCCAGCAGCTTGGGCGCGGGAATGTACAATGAGCAGTTCTTC
CASSLGAGMYNEQFF
>NA|TRBJ1-1|NA|TRBV15
TGTGCCACCAGCCTAGAAGGGGGCACTGAAGCTTTCTTT
CATSLEGGTEAFF
>NA|TRBJ1-2|few|TRBV7-2
TGTGCCAGCAGCTTAATGTCCACCCTTACATATGGCTACACCTTC
CASSLMSTLTYGYTF
>NA|TRBJ2-5|many|TRBV7-2
TGTGCCAGCAGCCGAAGTTCATTGCAAGAGACCCAGTACTTC
CASSRSSLQETQYF
>NA|TRBJ2-7|NA|TRBV18
TGTGCCAGCTCACCGGGATTGGCCGAGCAGTACTTC
CASSPGLAEQYF
>NA|TRBJ2-7|NA|TRBV19
TGTGCCAGTGGAAGAAGGACAGCGAGCTCCTACGAGCAGTACTTC
CASGRRTASSYEQYF
>NA|TRBJ2-6|NA|TRBV7-8
TGTGCCAGCAGCTCGATTGGGTTTAGGGCCAACGTCCTGACTTTC
CASSSIGFRANVLTF
>NA|TRBJ2-7|NA|TRBV20-1
TGCAGTGCCGCCTCGGACTACTACGAGCAGTACTTC
CSAASDYYEQYF
>NA|TRBJ1-5|NA|TRBV18
TGTGCCAGCTCACCAGGTTCGGAACTTCCCCAGCATTTT
CASSPGSELPQHF
>TRBD2|TRBJ2-1|NA|TRBV4-3
TGCGCCAGCAGCCAAGTGGGACTAGCACAGCAGTTCTTC
CASSQVGLAQQFF
>NA|TRBJ1-1|few|TRBV19
TGTGCCAGTAGTTTTGGGGGAGGAGACACTGAAGCTTTCTTT
CASSFGGGDTEAFF
>NA|TRBJ1-3|few|TRBV4-3
TGCGCCAGCAGCCAAGATCAGGAGAGCTCTGGAAACACCATATATTTT
CASSQDQESSGNTIYF
>NA|TRBJ2-2|NA|TRBV2
TGTGCCAGCACAGAGGAGAACACCGGGGAGCTGTTTTTT
CASTEENTGELFF
>NA|TRBJ1-1|NA|TRBV7-2
TGTGCCAGCAGCTTCAACCGGGGAAACACTGAAGCTTTCTTT
CASSFNRGNTEAFF
>NA|TRBJ2-7|few|TRBV20-1
TGCAGTGCTAAAAGTACCTTCCTCGGGGAGCAGTACTTC
CSAKSTFLGEQYF
>NA|TRBJ2-7|NA|TRBV7-6
TGTGCCAGCAGCTTAGCCGATCCTGGGTCAGGTATCCCCTACGAGCAGTACTTC
CASSLADPGSGIPYEQYF
>NA|TRBJ2-6|NA|TRBV6-1
TGTGCCAGCAGTGAACAAGGGCACTCTGGGGCCAACGTCCTGACTTTC
CASSEQGHSGANVLTF
>NA|TRBJ2-7|few|TRBV7-2
TGTGCCAGCAGCGGGGGAGTGGGAATTACCTACGAGCAGTACTTC
CASSGGVGITYEQYF
>NA|TRBJ2-7|NA|TRBV20-1
TGCAGTGCTAGCCTCCTCCCGGACGAGCAGTACTTC
CSASLLPDEQYF
>NA|TRBJ2-5|NA|TRBV12-3/TRBV12-4
TGTGCCAGCAGTGTGTCCTTTCAAGAGACCCAGTACTTC
CASSVSFQETQYF
>TRBD2|TRBJ2-3|NA|TRBV12-3/TRBV12-4
TGTGCCAGCAGTTTTGGGGGGGAGGTAATCGCAGATACGCAGTATTTT
CASSFGGEVIADTQYF
>NA|TRBJ2-1|few|TRBV11-2
TGTGCCAGCAGCCTCCCCGAGGTGGGAGGAGGGAATGAGCAGTTCTTC
CASSLPEVGGGNEQFF
>TRBD2|TRBJ2-1|NA|TRBV29-1
TGCAGCGTTGCTGGGGGAGCGGGGGACATCTACAATGAGCAGTTCTTC
CSVAGGAGDIYNEQFF
>NA|TRBJ1-5|few|TRBV4-3
TGCGCCAGCAGCCAAGACCTCGGTGGTAATCAGCCCCAGCATTTT
CASSQDLGGNQPQHF
>TRBD2|TRBJ2-3|NA|TRBV28
TGTGCCAGCAGTTTCGTGTTAGCGGGGGCCCTCACAGATACGCAGTATTTT
CASSFVLAGALTDTQYF
>NA|TRBJ2-7|NA|TRBV7-9
TGTGCCAGCAGCTTAGAGTTGCGGTACGAGCAGTACTTC
CASSLELRYEQYF
>TRBD2|TRBJ2-1|once|TRBV5-1
TGCGCCAGCACCGTAGCGGGAGGGCCGCGAGAGCAGTTCTTC
CASTVAGGPREQFF
>TRBD2|TRBJ2-1|NA|TRBV7-2
TGTGCCAGCAGCTTAGCTCCAGGGCGGGGGAATGAGCAGTTCTTC
CASSLAPGRGNEQFF
>TRBD2|TRBJ2-1|NA|TRBV7-2
TGTGCCAGCAGCCCCCGAGCGGGGGGATTCTACAATGAGCAGTTCTTC
CASSPRAGGFYNEQFF
>NA|TRBJ1-6|NA|TRBV5-6
TGTGCCAGCACCAAGGGAGCAAGCTCCTATAATTCACCCCTCCACTTT
CASTKGASSYNSPLHF
>TRBD2|TRBJ2-7|NA|TRBV7-2
TGTGCCAGCAGCTTGCTAGCGGGGTACTACGAGCAGTACTTC
CASSLLAGYYEQYF
>NA|TRBJ2-1|NA|TRBV10-2
TGCGCCAGCAGTTGGGGGGGGCAGGGCTACAATGAGCAGTTCTTC
CASSWGGQGYNEQFF
>NA|TRBJ2-3|few|TRBV9
TGTGCCAGCAGCCCCGGTGGGTACACAGATACGCAGTATTTT
CASSPGGYTDTQYF
>NA|TRBJ2-3|few|TRBV7-8
TGTGCCAGCAGCTTTCTCAGAGGCACAGATACGCAGTATTTT
CASSFLRGTDTQYF
>NA|TRBJ1-6|NA|TRBV6-1
TGTGCCAGCAGTGAATCCCGGGTTTCACCCCTCCACTTT
CASSESRVSPLHF